This T cell receptor (beta chain) was recovered during a study of shared clonotypes between healthy human individuals. General study findings and limits: Sampling used blood alone; tissue repertoires probably differ. Non-shared clonotypes had lower generation probabilities than those shared by all four donors.

The assay was immunoSEQ multiplex PCR, and TCRdb's table has in-frame clones only and misses some. Of 2 million to 2.5 million clones in the sample, 90% to 96% were seen once. Between the trimmed V and J ends, which lost 3 bases and 0 bases, there was a span of 8 bases. This CDR3 has 15 residues. CDR1 SNHLY and CDR2 FYNNEI come from the germline V gene. Worth noting for this clone: Its antigen is not identified.

The genes are TRBV2 and TRBJ2-2; D remains unclear. The clonotype originates from a man aged 18 to 29 in good health. Material: naive CD4+ T cells sorted from blood. Subset: CD45RA+ positively selected. The CDR3 coding sequence is TGTGCCAGCAGTGACGACTCTTCGAACACCGGGGAGCTGTTTTTT. Protein: CASSDDSSNTGELFF.